The entry that follows covers one T cell receptor (beta chain) sequence. The protocol was immunoSEQ multiplex PCR, while the TCRdb copy is restricted to in-frame clones and leaves out a portion. Of nearly 1 million clones listed, over 60% are singletons. This entry is derived from a study of shared clonotypes between healthy human individuals. The receptor was derived from a man aged 18 to 35 in good health. The source material was memory CD4+ T cells sorted from blood. Specified subset: CD45RA-negative fraction.

The CDR3: CASSLSVGNQPQHF. For the CDR3, the DNA is TGTGCCAGCAGTTTGTCCGTCGGCAATCAGCCCCAGCATTTT. This rearrangement joins TRBV27 to TRBJ1-5, with D unresolved. The ends were cut back, 3 bases at V and 2 bases at J, with 8 bases in the middle. Per the germline V gene, CDR1 is MNHEY and CDR2 is SMNVEV (reference sequence). This CDR3 is 14 amino acids long.